The next 28 T cell receptor beta chains were all read from a single sample in a study of blood T cell repertoires in COVID-19. Libraries were prepared by immunoSEQ multiplex PCR; TCRdb keeps only in-frame clonotypes and omits some of them. The sample lists under 150,000 clones, around 84% seen once, with more than 2% in the top ten. Sequencing was carried out using PBMCs or T cells enriched from blood (not recorded which). Receptor source: a man aged 35 to 55 with acute COVID-19.

V and J are TRBV12-5 and TRBJ2-7; TRBD1 matches at 9 bases. Germline trimming cut 6 bases from V and 1 base from J; bases unmatched to any gene: 10. The CDR3 runs to 16 residues. Germline CDR1 LGHNT, CDR2 FRNRAP. DNA for the CDR3: TGTGCTAGTGGCCCTTCGAACAGGGGGCAGTCCTACGAGCAGTACTTC. Translation: CASGPSNRGQSYEQYF. The whole variable domain, remainder taken from reference TRBV12-5 and TRBJ2-7, is DARVTQTPRHKVTEMGQEVTMRCQPILGHNTVFWYRQTMMQGLELLAYFRNRAPLDDSGMPKDRFSAEMPDATLATLKIQPSEPRDSAVYFCASGPSNRGQSYEQYFGPGTRLTVT.

CDR3 sequence: CASSMGTGPNYGYTF. CDR3 nucleotide sequence: TGTGCCAGCAGTATGGGGACAGGGCCCAACTATGGCTACACCTTC. This chain uses TRBV28 with TRBJ1-2; 9 nucleotides align to TRBD1. The CDR3 is 15 residues long. Germline-derived CDR1 and CDR2 are MDHEN and SYDVKM. With V trimmed by 5 bases and J by 2 bases, 6 bases remained unmatched.

This rearrangement joins TRBV7-9 to TRBJ1-1; the match to TRBD1 covers 7 bases. CDR1 is SEHNR, CDR2 FQNEAQ, per germline (reference sequence). CDR3 length equals 15 residues. J was trimmed by 4 bases and V by 0 bases; bases with no gene match: 5. This CDR3 is CASSLASGGTTEAFF. CDR3 DNA sequence: TGTGCCAGCAGCTTAGCTTCAGGGGGGACCACTGAAGCTTTCTTT.

The chain has TRBV5-1 and TRBJ2-7, with TRBD1 as a possible D gene (6 bases). Germline V lookup: CDR1 SGHRS, CDR2 YFSETQ. This CDR3 is built from 14 residues. V lost 4 bases and J lost 2, with 13 bases in between. For the CDR3, the DNA is TGCGCCAGCAGCCCAATACAGGGAACCTACGAGCAGTACTTC. It translates to CASSPIQGTYEQYF. The full variable domain, with the rest looked up from reference TRBV5-1 and TRBJ2-7, is KAGVTQTPRYLIKTRGQQVTLSCSPISGHRSVSWYQQTPGQGLQFLFEYFSETQRNKGNFPGRFSGRQFSNSRSEMNVSTLELGDSALYLCASSPIQGTYEQYFGPGTRLTVT.

CDR3 DNA sequence: TGTGCCAGCAGCTTTGGGACAGGTCCCGTGGAGCAGTACTTC. It yields the protein CASSFGTGPVEQYF. The chain uses TRBV5-6 and TRBJ2-7, with 8 bases identical to TRBD1. This CDR3 spans 14 amino acids. Per the germline V gene, CDR1 is SGHDT and CDR2 is YYEEEE. The J segment lost 7 bases and the V segment lost 2 bases, leaving 8 bases of the junction unmatched. The full variable domain, in which reference TRBV5-6 and TRBJ2-7 provide the parts outside the CDR3, is DAGVTQSPTHLIKTRGQQVTLRCSPKSGHDTVSWYQQALGQGPQFIFQYYEEEERQRGNFPDRFSGHQFPNYSSELNVNALLLGDSALYLCASSFGTGPVEQYFGPGTRLTVT.

The rearrangement joins TRBV6-1 to TRBJ1-2, with D hard to call. The CDR3 extends over 13 amino acids. Germline lookup yields CDR1 MNHNS and CDR2 SASEGT. The V gene lost 2 bases and the J gene lost 7 bases, with 11 bases spanning the gap. The CDR3 region has the DNA TGTGCCAGCAGTGAACAGGATCAGATTGGCTACACCTTC. Amino acid sequence: CASSEQDQIGYTF.

This clone showed up just a few times. Other DNA sequences from this sample encode an identical CDR3 as well. The rearrangement joins TRBV5-1 to TRBJ2-1, with unresolved D. This CDR3 comprises 15 residues. In germline, CDR1 is SGHRS, CDR2 YFSETQ. Trimming shortened V by 2 bases and J by 0 bases, and 9 bases separated the two germline ends. CDR3 protein: CASSLGGSSYNEQFF. CDR3 in DNA: TGCGCCAGCAGCTTAGGCGGAAGCTCCTACAATGAGCAGTTCTTC.

This clone was found once. The chain couples TRBV2 to TRBJ1-4; D is possibly TRBD1 (5 bases). CDR1 is SNHLY, CDR2 FYNNEI, per germline. V shed 4 bases and J shed 6 bases, with 15 bases lying between them. The CDR3 is 15 residues long. CDR3 residues: CASSGVVGAYEKLFF. The CDR3 coding sequence is TGTGCCAGCAGTGGTGTAGTAGGGGCTTATGAAAAACTGTTTTTT.

The chain combines TRBV19 with TRBJ2-7; 7 bases line up with TRBD1. CDR3 size: 13 residues. V shed 3 bases and J 5 bases; nucleotides not matched to a gene: 4. Germline CDR1 is LNHDA and CDR2 is SQIVND (reference sequence). CDR3 sequence reads: CASSIAGGNEQYF. The CDR3 nucleotides read TGTGCCAGTAGTATTGCAGGGGGTAACGAGCAGTACTTC.

V gene TRBV19 combines with J gene TRBJ2-7, with 8 nucleotides matching TRBD1. There are 15 residues in the CDR3. Germline V gene lookup returns CDR1 LNHDA and CDR2 SQIVND (reference sequence). The V gene end was trimmed by 4 bases and the J gene end by 5 bases; junction bases not matched to a gene: 10. CDR3 DNA: TGTGCCAGTAGTAGAGTAGGACAGGGTGCCGACGAGCAGTACTTC. This gives the protein CASSRVGQGADEQYF.

This clone was seen only once. V is TRBV3-1 (or the pseudogene TRBV3-2) and J is TRBJ2-3; unclear D gene. CDR1 and CDR2 (germline): LGHDT, YNNKEL (reference sequence). The CDR3 is 15 residues long. Between the trimmed V and J ends, which lost 2 bases and 2 bases, there was a span of 11 bases. The CDR3 protein is CASSQLGTPTDTQYF. CDR3 nucleotide sequence: TGTGCCAGCAGCCAACTCGGTACTCCCACAGATACGCAGTATTTT.

This clone was counted once. This chain links TRBV29-1 with TRBJ1-2; D is uncertain. The germline CDR1 and CDR2 sequences are SQVTM and ANQGSEA. The CDR3 is made up of 11 amino acids. The V and J ends lost 4 bases and 2 bases respectively, with 5 bases between them. The CDR3: CSVVQNYGYTF. CDR3 DNA: TGCAGCGTTGTACAGAACTATGGCTACACCTTC.

The V and J genes are TRBV3-1 (or the pseudogene TRBV3-2) and TRBJ2-5; 7 nucleotides match TRBD2. The V gene's germline CDR1 is LGHDT and CDR2 YNNKEL (reference sequence). This CDR3 is 12 amino acids long. V was clipped by 4 bases and J by 7 bases; unmatched bases: 3. DNA for the CDR3: TGTGCCAGCAGCCCTGGGGGGGGGACCCAGTACTTC. Protein sequence: CASSPGGGTQYF.

The chain uses TRBV7-2 and TRBJ2-1, with 9 bases lining up with TRBD2. Trimming removed 4 bases from V and 10 bases from J; junction bases left unmatched: 8. Per the germline V gene, CDR1 is SGHTA and CDR2 is FQGNSA. This CDR3 is built from 14 residues. CDR3 sequence (DNA): TGTGCCAGCAGCTGGGTTGAGCTAGCGGGGGAGCAGTTCTTC. This translates into CASSWVELAGEQFF.

In its sample, this clone was seen a few times. The chain carries TRBV5-1 and TRBJ1-4; 8 bases match TRBD1. Germline-derived CDR1 and CDR2 are SGHRS and YFSETQ. The CDR3 spans 15 residues. V lost 0 bases and J lost 8; bases outside the gene matches: 6. This CDR3 reads CASSLAPTGVEKLFF. Here the CDR3 DNA reads TGCGCCAGCAGCTTGGCCCCGACAGGGGTGGAAAAACTGTTTTTT.

The chain uses TRBV3-1 (or the pseudogene TRBV3-2) and TRBJ1-6; no reliable D call. Germline CDR1 is LGHDT and CDR2 is YNNKEL (reference sequence). The length of the CDR3 is 16 residues. V lost 0 bases to trimming and J lost 8 bases, with 14 bases between them. The CDR3 loop reads CASSQDSPAADSPLHF. CDR3 nucleotides: TGTGCCAGCAGCCAAGATTCTCCAGCAGCGGATTCACCCCTCCACTTT.

This chain links TRBV6-5 with TRBJ1-6; D ambiguous. Germline V gene sequence: CDR1 MNHEY, CDR2 SVGAGI. Trimming shortened V by 2 bases and J by 9 bases, and 11 bases separated the two germline ends. The CDR3 spans 14 residues. The CDR3 reads CASSYKGGFSPLHF. For the CDR3, the DNA is TGTGCCAGCAGTTACAAGGGAGGGTTTTCACCCCTCCACTTT.

This clone came up once. This chain uses TRBV10-3 with TRBJ1-2; 11 nucleotides agree with TRBD1. The trim removed 2 bases at V and 2 bases at J, leaving 10 bases unmatched. CDR1 is ENHRY and CDR2 is SYGVKD in the germline V gene. CDR3 length: 18 amino acids. DNA of the CDR3: TGTGCCATCAGTGAGCCCGGACAGGGGGCACCGGGAAACTATGGCTACACCTTC. Translation gives CAISEPGQGAPGNYGYTF.

V and J are TRBV10-3 and TRBJ2-2; 9 bases are a match to TRBD2. Germline CDR1 is ENHRY and CDR2 is SYGVKD. This CDR3 spans 14 amino acids. V shed 6 bases and J 5 bases; nucleotides not matched to a gene: 4. The CDR3 spells CAISLLAGTGELFF. The CDR3 DNA sequence: TGTGCCATCAGCCTTCTAGCGGGGACCGGGGAGCTGTTTTTT.

V is TRBV3-1 (or the pseudogene TRBV3-2) and J is TRBJ1-5; TRBD1 is a possible D gene (6 bases). The CDR3 has 13 amino acids. V was trimmed by 3 bases and J by 9 bases, leaving 12 bases between them. CDR1 LGHDT and CDR2 YNNKEL come from the germline V gene (reference sequence). CDR3 sequence reads: CASSQTGPGPQHF. The CDR3 coding sequence is TGTGCCAGCAGCCAGACAGGTCCTGGGCCCCAGCATTTT.

The chain carries TRBV2 and TRBJ2-2, with a weak D call TRBD1 (5 bases). The CDR3 is 16 residues long. Trimming removed 2 bases at V and 0 bases at J, with 10 bases between. The germline V gene encodes CDR1 SNHLY and CDR2 FYNNEI. Here the CDR3 DNA reads TGTGCCAGCAGTGAATTGGGGCCTACGAACACCGGGGAGCTGTTTTTT. This codes for CASSELGPTNTGELFF.

The chain employs TRBV3-1 (or the pseudogene TRBV3-2) and TRBJ2-5; 9 nucleotides agree with TRBD2. Per germline, CDR1 LGHDT and CDR2 YNNKEL (reference sequence). V trimming: 0 bases; J trimming: 2 bases; junction bases outside the gene matches: 10. This CDR3 region has 18 residues. The CDR3 spells CASSQDHAASGVQETQYF. The DNA for the CDR3 is TGTGCCAGCAGCCAAGATCACGCGGCTAGCGGGGTTCAAGAGACCCAGTACTTC.

The V and J genes are TRBV6-5 and TRBJ1-1; D is unresolved. Germline CDR1 MNHEY, CDR2 SVGAGI. The V end was cut by 3 bases, the J end by 1 base, with 6 bases between. This CDR3 spans 13 amino acids. This chain's CDR3 is CASSYEGNTEAFF. CDR3 bases: TGTGCCAGCAGTTATGAGGGGAACACTGAAGCTTTCTTT.

This chain links TRBV7-2 with TRBJ1-5, with a tentative D call TRBD1 (5 bases). V was shortened by 5 bases and J by 4 bases, with 18 bases between the two germline ends. Germline V gene lookup returns CDR1 SGHTA and CDR2 FQGNSA. CDR3 size: 16 residues. DNA of the CDR3: TGTGCCAGCAGCCCTGGGGCTACCGCCAGGAATCAGCCCCAGCATTTT. Translating it yields CASSPGATARNQPQHF.

The chain uses TRBV2 and TRBJ2-7, with 8 bases aligning to TRBD1. This CDR3 contains 16 residues. In germline, CDR1 is SNHLY, CDR2 FYNNEI. V trimming: 5 bases; J trimming: 0 bases; junction bases outside the gene matches: 9. This chain's CDR3 is CASSPARTGSSYEQYF. CDR3 DNA: TGTGCCAGCAGTCCCGCCCGGACAGGGAGCTCCTACGAGCAGTACTTC.

The genes are TRBV6-5 and TRBJ2-6; TRBD2 might be the D (5 bases). The CDR3 totals 14 residues. Trimming shortened V by 5 bases and J by 0 bases, and 5 bases separated the two germline ends. Germline CDR1 MNHEY, CDR2 SVGAGI. The CDR3 loop is CASSRDSGANVLTF. CDR3 DNA sequence: TGTGCCAGCAGTCGGGACTCTGGGGCCAACGTCCTGACTTTC.

The chain joins TRBV27 to TRBJ2-1; 12 nucleotides line up with TRBD2. Trimming removed 4 bases from V and 8 bases from J; junction bases left unmatched: 9. Germline CDR1 reads MNHEY; CDR2 reads SMNVEV (reference sequence). This CDR3 contains 16 residues. The DNA for the CDR3 is TGTGCCAGCAGTTCCTCGACTAGCGGGAGAAGGGATGAGCAGTTCTTC. Amino acid sequence: CASSSSTSGRRDEQFF.

This chain connects TRBV12-3 or TRBV12-4 to TRBJ1-4; D is unresolved. V was cut by 2 bases and J by 15 bases, with 10 bases left in between. The CDR3 length is 11 residues. The CDR3 loop is CASSLPGKVFF. CDR3 coding DNA: TGTGCCAGCAGTTTACCGGGGAAGGTGTTTTTT.